Each of the 26 T cell receptor beta chains below was sequenced from the same sample in a study of blood T cell repertoires in COVID-19. Measured with immunoSEQ multiplex PCR; TCRdb has only the in-frame clones, and not every one. The sample contains under 300,000 clones, about 86% of which appear only once. The sequencing sample was made of peripheral blood. The receptors were sampled from a woman aged 55-70 years with active or convalescent COVID-19.

A single count supports this clone. V and J are TRBV11-2 and TRBJ1-4, with a weak D call TRBD1 (6 bases). The CDR3 covers 19 residues. Trimming pared 2 bases from V and 4 bases from J, leaving 23 bases between. Germline CDR1 and CDR2: SGHAT and FQNNGV. CDR3 residues: CASSLTRDTFSRGNEKLFF. The CDR3 DNA sequence: TGTGCCAGCAGCTTAACACGGGACACCTTTTCGAGGGGTAATGAAAAACTGTTTTTT. Full variable domain (rest looked up from reference TRBV11-2 and TRBJ1-4): EAGVAQSPRYKIIEKRQSVAFWCNPISGHATLYWYQQILGQGPKLLIQFQNNGVVDDSQLPKDRFSAERLKGVDSTLKIQPAKLEDSAVYLCASSLTRDTFSRGNEKLFFGSGTQLSVL.

The rearrangement links TRBV19 to TRBJ1-1, with D unresolved. The CDR3 sequence is 15 residues long. V lost 6 bases and J lost 3, with 17 bases in between. Germline values: CDR1 LNHDA, CDR2 SQIVND (reference sequence). The DNA of the CDR3 is TGTGCCAGTAGAAACTCCGGAGAGTGGTACACTGAAGCTTTCTTT. Encoded protein: CASRNSGEWYTEAFF.

The V call is TRBV7-9, the J call TRBJ1-2; TRBD1 matches at 8 bases. Unmatched junction bases numbered 5, after V lost 6 bases and J lost 2 bases. The CDR3 covers 14 residues. The germline gives CDR1 SEHNR, CDR2 FQNEAQ (reference sequence). The CDR3 coding sequence is TGTGCCAGCAGAGCGACAGGGGAAAACTATGGCTACACCTTC. Its translation is CASRATGENYGYTF.

The chain joins TRBV7-2 to TRBJ2-3; 12 bases line up with TRBD2. Germline values: CDR1 SGHTA, CDR2 FQGNSA. Trimming removed 1 base from V and 4 bases from J; junction bases left unmatched: 6. This CDR3 is 17 amino acids long. The CDR3 bases are TGTGCCAGCAGCTTAGTAGCACTAGCGGGGGGCGCAGATACGCAGTATTTT. Protein sequence: CASSLVALAGGADTQYF.

The CDR3 reads CASSYQGGRELFF. The CDR3 DNA sequence: TGTGCCAGCAGTTACCAGGGGGGCCGAGAGCTGTTTTTT. V gene TRBV6-5 combines with J gene TRBJ2-2, with D possibly being TRBD1 (7 bases). Trimming shortened V by 2 bases and J by 11 bases, and 12 bases separated the two germline ends. Germline CDR1 MNHEY, CDR2 SVGAGI. CDR3 size: 13 residues.

The gene calls are TRBV9 and TRBJ1-6; tentative D call: TRBD1 (6 bases). Trimming left V 2 bases short and J 8 bases short, with 17 bases between. The CDR3 spans 16 residues. Germline-derived CDR1 and CDR2 are SGDLS and YYNGEE. The CDR3 DNA reads as TGTGCCAGCAGCGTCTCCGGTAGAGAGGGGGATTCACCCCTCCACTTT. It specifies CASSVSGREGDSPLHF.

DNA for the CDR3: TGTGCCAGCAGCCCCCTGGACAGGGTCGTCGTTGAAAAACTGTTTTTT. Translation: CASSPLDRVVVEKLFF. The chain joins TRBV7-9 to TRBJ1-4, with 8 bases lining up with TRBD1. V shed 5 bases, J shed 7 bases, and the junction held 12 bases outside the gene matches. The CDR3 contains 16 residues. CDR1 is SEHNR and CDR2 is FQNEAQ in the germline V gene (reference sequence).

V and J are TRBV7-9 and TRBJ2-2, with 12 bases fitting TRBD2. Germline V lookup: CDR1 SEHNR, CDR2 FQNEAQ (reference sequence). J gave up 7 bases and V 5 bases, and 5 bases lay outside the gene matches. CDR3 size: 15 residues. The CDR3, as DNA: TGTGCCAGCAGCGCCGGACTAGCGGGGCACGGGGAGCTGTTTTTT. Protein sequence: CASSAGLAGHGELFF. Using reference TRBV7-9 and TRBJ2-2 for the parts outside the CDR3, the full variable domain is DTGVSQNPRHKITKRGQNVTFRCDPISEHNRLYWYRQTLGQGPEFLTYFQNEAQLEKSRLLSDRFSAERPKGSFSTLEIQRTEQGDSAMYLCASSAGLAGHGELFFGEGSRLTVL.

The chain uses TRBV7-8 and TRBJ1-4; D is undetermined. The CDR3 spans 15 residues. The germline gives CDR1 SGHVS, CDR2 FQNEAQ. V gave up 5 bases and J gave up 8 bases, with 18 bases separating them. CDR3 sequence (DNA): TGTGCCAGCAGCCACCGAGGGAAAGGTGTAGAAAAACTGTTTTTT. This gives the protein CASSHRGKGVEKLFF. The full variable domain, rest sourced from reference TRBV7-8 and TRBJ1-4, is GAGVSQSPRYKVAKRGQDVALRCDPISGHVSLFWYQQALGQGPEFLTYFQNEAQLDKSGLPSDRFFAERPEGSVSTLKIQRTQQEDSAVYLCASSHRGKGVEKLFFGSGTQLSVL.

The chain is built from TRBV6-5 and TRBJ1-2; 9 nucleotides match TRBD1. V dropped 8 bases and J dropped 2; count of bases not matched to a gene: 9. CDR3 size: 15 residues. CDR1 is MNHEY, CDR2 SVGAGI, per germline. CDR3 region: CASPSTGGRNYGYTF. CDR3 bases: TGTGCCAGCCCATCAACAGGGGGCAGAAACTATGGCTACACCTTC.

With regard to this clone: Different DNA sequences within this sample yield the same CDR3. This CDR3 is CASSRQGASGNTIYF. CDR3 sequence (DNA): TGTGCCAGCTCTCGACAGGGGGCTTCTGGAAACACCATATATTTT. J is TRBJ1-3 and V is TRBV7-9; 10 bases line up with TRBD1. V was clipped by 8 bases and J by 1 base; unmatched bases: 5. Germline CDR1 and CDR2: SEHNR and FQNEAQ (reference sequence). The CDR3 is made up of 15 amino acids. Full variable domain (missing parts from reference TRBV7-9 and TRBJ1-3): DTGVSQNPRHKITKRGQNVTFRCDPISEHNRLYWYRQTLGQGPEFLTYFQNEAQLEKSRLLSDRFSAERPKGSFSTLEIQRTEQGDSAMYLCASSRQGASGNTIYFGEGSWLTVV.

The J gene is TRBJ2-7, the V gene TRBV7-3, with D possibly matching TRBD1 (5 bases). V lost 2 bases, J lost 3 bases, and 14 bases lay in between. The CDR3 runs to 15 residues. Germline V gives CDR1 SGHTA, CDR2 FQGTGA. The CDR3 DNA reads as TGTGCCAGCAGCTTAGGGGCGGCGGTGTTCTACGAGCAGTACTTC. Protein sequence: CASSLGAAVFYEQYF.

The chain combines TRBV27 with TRBJ2-1, with 10 bases lining up with TRBD2. With V trimmed by 2 bases and J by 0 bases, 7 bases remained unmatched. CDR3 size: 18 residues. Per germline, CDR1 MNHEY and CDR2 SMNVEV (reference sequence). The DNA for the CDR3 is TGTGCCAGCAGTTTACTCCTAGCGGGGGTAAGCTCCTACAATGAGCAGTTCTTC. Translating gives CASSLLLAGVSSYNEQFF.

The CDR3 sequence: CASSLTTGAGTEAFF. The CDR3 nucleotides read TGTGCCAGCAGCTTAACGACAGGGGCGGGCACTGAAGCTTTCTTT. The chain couples TRBV5-4 to TRBJ1-1, with 8 positions matching TRBD1. V shed 2 bases and J 4 bases; nucleotides not matched to a gene: 7. Germline values: CDR1 SGHNT, CDR2 YYREEE (reference sequence). The CDR3 length is 15 residues. The whole variable domain, filled in from reference TRBV5-4 and TRBJ1-1, reads ETGVTQSPTHLIKTRGQQVTLRCSSQSGHNTVSWYQQALGQGPQFIFQYYREEENGRGNFPPRFSGLQFPNYSSELNVNALELDDSALYLCASSLTTGAGTEAFFGQGTRLTVV.

The chain links TRBV7-8 to TRBJ1-1, with a possible D match to TRBD1 (5 bases). CDR1 is SGHVS and CDR2 is FQNEAQ in the germline V gene. V lost 0 bases, J lost 7 bases, and 9 bases lay in between. The CDR3 sequence is 13 residues long. DNA for the CDR3: TGTGCCAGCAGCTTAGCTTGGGGGGTTGAAGCTTTCTTT. Its translation: CASSLAWGVEAFF.

This clone showed up just a few times. The chain recombines TRBV2 with TRBJ2-7; the D gene is possibly TRBD2 (6 bases). CDR1 and CDR2 (germline): SNHLY, FYNNEI. This CDR3 is built from 12 residues. The V and J ends lost 6 bases and 3 bases respectively, with 9 bases between them. The chain's CDR3 is CASRGLDYEQYF. The CDR3, as DNA: TGTGCCAGCAGGGGACTCGACTACGAGCAGTACTTC.

The chain links TRBV4-2 to TRBJ2-7; perhaps TRBD2 as D (6 bases). This CDR3 is 15 amino acids long. Germline V lookup: CDR1 LGHNA, CDR2 YNFKEQ. Trimming stripped 1 base from V and 4 bases from J, with 14 bases between. Here the CDR3 reads CASSQGGGLQYEQYF. In DNA, the CDR3 is TGTGCCAGCAGCCAAGGAGGAGGGTTACAGTACGAGCAGTACTTC.

The CDR3 loop reads CASSQDSREETQYF. CDR3 nucleotide sequence: TGCGCCAGCAGCCAAGATTCCCGGGAAGAGACCCAGTACTTC. V is TRBV4-3 and J is TRBJ2-5, with no clear D. V lost 0 bases, J lost 3 bases, and 8 bases lay in between. This CDR3 contains 14 residues. The germline gives CDR1 LGHNA, CDR2 YSLEER.

This chain links TRBV3-1 (or the pseudogene TRBV3-2) with TRBJ1-1; 8 nucleotides match TRBD1. The CDR3 consists of 13 residues. V trimming: 3 bases; J trimming: 7 bases; junction bases outside the gene matches: 4. CDR1 and CDR2 from the germline V gene are LGHDT and YNNKEL (reference sequence). This CDR3 is CASSQPGTGEAFF. Here the CDR3 DNA reads TGTGCCAGCAGCCAGCCCGGGACAGGTGAAGCTTTCTTT.

The J gene is TRBJ2-4, the V gene TRBV7-2, with D perhaps matching TRBD1 (6 bases). This CDR3 is built from 16 residues. The germline gives CDR1 SGHTA, CDR2 FQGNSA. V was trimmed by 1 base and J by 0 bases, leaving 10 bases between them. CDR3 in amino acids: CASSLEGTLAKNIQYF. The CDR3 nucleotides are TGTGCCAGCAGCTTAGAGGGGACATTAGCCAAAAACATTCAGTACTTC.

This clone occurred many times. V gene TRBV6-6 combines with J gene TRBJ2-1, with TRBD2 matching over 10 bases. The germline V gene encodes CDR1 MNHNY and CDR2 SVGAGI (reference sequence). Trimming removed 6 bases from V and 6 bases from J; junction bases left unmatched: 8. The CDR3 loop spans 15 amino acids. The CDR3 nucleotides read TGTGCCAGCAGCTTAAGCGGGGGGGCCAGCAATGAGCAGTTCTTC. Protein: CASSLSGGASNEQFF.

This clone has a single count. The V gene is TRBV20-1, the J gene TRBJ1-5, with 8 nucleotides matching TRBD1. V lost 3 bases and J lost 7; bases outside the gene matches: 11. The CDR3 runs to 15 residues. Germline assignment: CDR1 DFQATT and CDR2 SNEGSKA (reference sequence). CDR3 residues: CSASSLQGAFQPQHF. DNA for the CDR3: TGCAGTGCTAGTAGTTTGCAGGGGGCATTCCAGCCCCAGCATTTT.

This rearrangement joins TRBV19 to TRBJ1-1; D is possibly TRBD1 (6 bases). The V gene's germline CDR1 is LNHDA and CDR2 SQIVND (reference sequence). This CDR3 region has 14 residues. V was trimmed by 6 bases and J by 4 bases, leaving 15 bases between them. The CDR3 region is CASSQRTAFTEAFF. The CDR3 DNA reads TGTGCCAGTAGCCAAAGGACAGCGTTCACTGAAGCTTTCTTT.

This clone has only a few counts. The J gene is TRBJ2-7, the V gene TRBV13; no clear D gene. Deletions cut 3 bases from V and 5 bases from J, with 8 bases between. Germline V gives CDR1 PRHDT, CDR2 FYEKMQ (reference sequence). CDR3 length: 12 amino acids. The CDR3 bases are TGTGCCAGCAGCTTGTGGTCAGACGAGCAGTACTTC. This codes for CASSLWSDEQYF.

This chain uses TRBV7-2 with TRBJ2-1; a weak D match, TRBD2 (5 bases). Germline V lookup: CDR1 SGHTA, CDR2 FQGNSA. The CDR3 covers 14 residues. The ends were cut back, 3 bases at V and 10 bases at J, with 16 bases in the middle. The CDR3 region is CASSFNSESGEQFF. CDR3 DNA: TGTGCCAGCAGCTTCAATAGCGAGTCCGGCGAGCAGTTCTTC.

The chain links TRBV4-1 to TRBJ1-6, with D tentatively TRBD1 (5 bases). With 2 bases removed from V and 10 bases from J, the gap between germline ends came to 6 bases. The CDR3 length is 12 residues. Germline V gene lookup returns CDR1 MGHRA and CDR2 YSYEKL. CDR3 DNA sequence: TGCGCCAGCAGCCAAACAGGATCACCCCTCCACTTT. This translates into CASSQTGSPLHF.